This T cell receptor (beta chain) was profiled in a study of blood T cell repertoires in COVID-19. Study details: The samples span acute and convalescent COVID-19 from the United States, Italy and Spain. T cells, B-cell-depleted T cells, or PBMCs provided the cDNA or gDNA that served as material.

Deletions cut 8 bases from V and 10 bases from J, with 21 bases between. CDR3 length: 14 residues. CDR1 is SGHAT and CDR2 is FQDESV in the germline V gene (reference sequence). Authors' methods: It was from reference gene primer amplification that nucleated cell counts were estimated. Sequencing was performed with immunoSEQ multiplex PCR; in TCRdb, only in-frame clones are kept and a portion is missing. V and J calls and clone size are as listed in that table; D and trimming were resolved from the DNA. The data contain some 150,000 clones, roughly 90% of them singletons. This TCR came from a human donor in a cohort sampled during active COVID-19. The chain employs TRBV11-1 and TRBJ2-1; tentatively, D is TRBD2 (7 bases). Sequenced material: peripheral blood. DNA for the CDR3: TGTGCCAGCTCCTTAGCTGGGGGGGCTGGGGAGCAGTTCTTC. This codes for CASSLAGGAGEQFF.